The 22 T cell receptor beta chains reported below all come from one sample, sequenced in a study of a mutant IDH1 vaccine in newly diagnosed glioma. Measured with immunoSEQ multiplex PCR; TCRdb has only the in-frame clones, and not every one. The sample yields about 30,000 clones, about 85% seen once. These receptors' antigens are unknown. The time point: week 5, during vaccination. Vaccination comprised doses that each held 300 ug of mutant IDH1 20-mer peptide, plus topical imiquimod. The source was peripheral blood mononuclear cells (PBMCs), collected from a glioma patient whose treatment included an IDH1 peptide vaccine. The receptors derive from a woman aged 40 to 55 with glioma. Some clones in this sample may be carry-over from other donors' samples.

The chain has TRBV6-1 and TRBJ2-5; 7 bases are shared with TRBD1. CDR3 size: 14 residues. J gave up 4 bases and V 6 bases, and 8 bases lay outside the gene matches. Germline assignment: CDR1 MNHNS and CDR2 SASEGT. CDR3 in amino acids: CASRTYRGRETQYF. CDR3 sequence (DNA): TGTGCCAGCAGGACTTACAGGGGTAGAGAGACCCAGTACTTC.

The chain employs TRBV28 and TRBJ2-7; D is possibly TRBD1 or TRBD2 (5 bases each). V was pared by 4 bases and J by 4 bases, with 20 bases between. This CDR3 has 16 residues. CDR1 and CDR2 from the germline V gene are MDHEN and SYDVKM. The CDR3 spells CASSSGTVELRYEQYF. Written as DNA, the CDR3 is TGTGCCAGCAGTTCCGGGACGGTGGAGCTCCGGTACGAGCAGTACTTC. The complete variable domain, with remaining parts taken from reference TRBV28 and TRBJ2-7, reads DVKVTQSSRYLVKRTGEKVFLECVQDMDHENMFWYRQDPGLGLRLIYFSYDVKMKEKGDIPEGYSVSREKKERFSLILESASTNQTSMYLCASSSGTVELRYEQYFGPGTRLTVT.

The V gene is TRBV6-6, the J gene TRBJ1-1; D is uncertain. The CDR3 totals 11 residues. Between the trimmed V and J ends, which lost 4 bases and 3 bases, there was a span of 3 bases. Germline values: CDR1 MNHNY, CDR2 SVGAGI (reference sequence). CDR3 DNA: TGTGCCAGCAGTTCTGACACTGAAGCTTTCTTT. Amino acids: CASSSDTEAFF.

This chain joins TRBV5-4 and TRBJ1-1; D may be TRBD1 (6 bases). In germline, CDR1 is SGHNT, CDR2 YYREEE (reference sequence). The CDR3 covers 15 residues. V lost 4 bases and J 1 base, leaving 14 bases between the germline ends. CDR3 bases: TGTGCCAGCAGCCGGTCGGGGGCGCGGAACACTGAAGCTTTCTTT. It codes for CASSRSGARNTEAFF.

J is TRBJ2-3 and V is TRBV27, with 9 positions matching TRBD1. Germline trimming cut 5 bases from V and 2 bases from J; bases unmatched to any gene: 14. The CDR3 totals 18 residues. The germline V gene has CDR1 MNHEY and CDR2 SMNVEV (reference sequence). CDR3 DNA sequence: TGTGCCAGCAGTGCCGGGACAGGGATTTTCCTCCTCACAGATACGCAGTATTTT. Its translation: CASSAGTGIFLLTDTQYF.

This chain joins TRBV5-6 and TRBJ1-5, with D perhaps matching TRBD1 (5 bases). There are 15 residues in the CDR3. The germline V gene has CDR1 SGHDT and CDR2 YYEEEE. V was cut by 2 bases and J by 2 bases, with 11 bases left in between. The CDR3 here is CASSLQVFGNQPQHF. The CDR3 DNA reads TGTGCCAGCAGCTTACAGGTATTTGGCAATCAGCCCCAGCATTTT. Full variable domain (rest looked up from reference TRBV5-6 and TRBJ1-5): DAGVTQSPTHLIKTRGQQVTLRCSPKSGHDTVSWYQQALGQGPQFIFQYYEEEERQRGNFPDRFSGHQFPNYSSELNVNALLLGDSALYLCASSLQVFGNQPQHFGDGTRLSIL.

This chain links TRBV14 with TRBJ1-1; weak D call: TRBD1 (5 bases). V was shortened by 2 bases and J by 8 bases, with 12 bases between the two germline ends. CDR1 and CDR2 from the germline V gene are SGHDN and FVKESK. The CDR3 has 13 amino acids. In nucleotides, the CDR3 is TGTGCCAGCAGCCAACAGGGAGGGTGGGAAGCTTTCTTT. Residues: CASSQQGGWEAFF.

This clone occurred once. The chain uses TRBV9 and TRBJ1-5; maybe TRBD1 (6 bases). The CDR3 covers 16 residues. Germline lookup yields CDR1 SGDLS and CDR2 YYNGEE. V was trimmed by 1 base and J by 0 bases, leaving 11 bases between them. CDR3 residues: CASSVTPDSSNQPQHF. The CDR3 DNA reads TGTGCCAGCAGCGTAACCCCGGACAGTAGCAATCAGCCCCAGCATTTT.

V is TRBV19 and J is TRBJ1-3, with a weak D call TRBD1 (6 bases). CDR1 and CDR2 (germline): LNHDA, SQIVND (reference sequence). The CDR3 sequence is 15 residues long. Trimming removed 7 bases from V and 0 bases from J, with 13 bases in between. DNA for the CDR3: TGTGCCAGTAACCAGGGGACTTACTCTGGAAACACCATATATTTT. Its protein product is CASNQGTYSGNTIYF.

The CDR3 sequence is CASSNPYRSQETQYF. DNA of the CDR3: TGTGCCAGTAGTAACCCCTATCGGTCCCAAGAGACCCAGTACTTC. J is TRBJ2-5 and V is TRBV19; no clear D gene. CDR3 size: 15 residues. CDR1 and CDR2 (germline): LNHDA, SQIVND (reference sequence). Trimming stripped 4 bases from V and 1 base from J, with 13 bases between.

The chain carries TRBV28 and TRBJ2-2; 7 bases map to TRBD1. Trimming removed 6 bases from V and 3 bases from J; junction bases left unmatched: 4. Germline CDR1 is MDHEN and CDR2 is SYDVKM. This CDR3 contains 14 residues. CDR3 residues: CASRPGQDTGELFF. The DNA of the CDR3 is TGTGCCAGCAGACCTGGACAGGACACCGGGGAGCTGTTTTTT.

In its sample, this clone was seen once. The chain combines TRBV27 with TRBJ2-7, with TRBD2 matching over 10 bases. With 3 bases clipped from V and 2 bases from J, the junction kept 19 bases outside the gene matches. The germline V gene encodes CDR1 MNHEY and CDR2 SMNVEV (reference sequence). CDR3 length: 20 amino acids. The CDR3 region is CASSFKPQTSGLPPTYEQYF. Written as DNA, the CDR3 is TGTGCCAGCAGTTTTAAGCCTCAGACTAGCGGGCTCCCGCCGACCTACGAGCAGTACTTC.

This clone showed up just once. This sequence joins TRBV27 and TRBJ1-3, with D tentatively TRBD1 (5 bases). With 7 bases removed from V and 2 bases from J, the gap between germline ends came to 6 bases. The germline V gene encodes CDR1 MNHEY and CDR2 SMNVEV (reference sequence). The length of the CDR3 is 12 residues. The CDR3 here is CASKGAGNTIYF. As DNA, the CDR3 is TGTGCCAGCAAAGGGGCTGGAAACACCATATATTTT.

The V and J genes are TRBV28 and TRBJ1-5; D not resolved. Per germline, CDR1 MDHEN and CDR2 SYDVKM. This CDR3 is 19 amino acids long. V lost 1 base to trimming and J lost 1 base, with 20 bases between them. The CDR3 DNA follows: TGTGCCAGCAGTTTATTGACCCTAAAGGGTTTCAGAAGCAATCAGCCCCAGCATTTT. This translates into CASSLLTLKGFRSNQPQHF.

The chain uses TRBV28 and TRBJ1-3; no reliable D call. V lost 6 bases and J 0 bases, leaving 15 bases between the germline ends. Germline V gene sequence: CDR1 MDHEN, CDR2 SYDVKM. This CDR3 spans 16 amino acids. CDR3 sequence reads: CASSHDPAISGNTIYF. In DNA, the CDR3 is TGTGCCAGCAGCCACGACCCCGCCATCTCTGGAAACACCATATATTTT.

The gene calls are TRBV18 and TRBJ1-1; D unresolved. Trimming shortened V by 3 bases and J by 1 base, and 9 bases separated the two germline ends. Per germline, CDR1 KGHSH and CDR2 LQKENI. The CDR3 spans 14 residues. The CDR3 DNA is TGTGCCAGCTCACCGGATTGGGGGAACACTGAAGCTTTCTTT. As protein: CASSPDWGNTEAFF.

This clone appeared a few times. V gene TRBV28 combines with J gene TRBJ1-2, with 8 bases matching TRBD1. Germline V gives CDR1 MDHEN, CDR2 SYDVKM. V lost 4 bases and J lost 5; bases outside the gene matches: 12. The CDR3 extends over 16 amino acids. DNA for the CDR3: TGTGCCAGCAGTTCTACCCTGAACAGGGGGTCGTATGGCTACACCTTC. This encodes CASSSTLNRGSYGYTF.

This chain uses TRBV18 with TRBJ2-1; D may be TRBD1 or TRBD2 (5 bases each). This CDR3 spans 13 amino acids. V lost 5 bases and J 7 bases, leaving 12 bases between the germline ends. Per the germline V gene, CDR1 is KGHSH and CDR2 is LQKENI. CDR3 region: CASSTLGVNEQFF. CDR3 nucleotides: TGTGCCAGCTCAACGTTGGGGGTTAATGAGCAGTTCTTC. Drawing the rest from reference TRBV18 and TRBJ2-1, the complete variable domain is NAGVMQNPRHLVRRRGQEARLRCSPMKGHSHVYWYRQLPEEGLKFMVYLQKENIIDESGMPKERFSAEFPKEGPSILRIQQVVRGDSAAYFCASSTLGVNEQFFGPGTRLTVL.

This chain joins TRBV4-3 and TRBJ2-3; D unclear. This CDR3 contains 15 residues. The ends were cut back, 1 base at V and 4 bases at J, with 12 bases in the middle. Germline lookup yields CDR1 LGHNA and CDR2 YSLEER. The CDR3 region is CASSQGSGEPDTQYF. As DNA, the CDR3 is TGCGCCAGCAGCCAAGGTTCGGGTGAACCAGATACGCAGTATTTT.

This chain links TRBV28 with TRBJ2-1, with 11 bases identical to TRBD2. V dropped 4 bases and J dropped 3; count of bases not matched to a gene: 5. Looked up from germline, CDR1 is MDHEN and CDR2 is SYDVKM. The CDR3 loop spans 16 amino acids. CDR3 loop: CASSSSSGRIYNEQFF. The DNA of the CDR3 is TGTGCCAGCAGTTCCTCTAGCGGGAGGATCTACAATGAGCAGTTCTTC.

This clone was detected a few times. This chain uses TRBV7-2 with TRBJ2-5; the D gene is possibly TRBD2 (6 bases). V gave up 7 bases and J gave up 3 bases, with 21 bases separating them. Germline V gives CDR1 SGHTA, CDR2 FQGNSA. The CDR3 covers 16 residues. CDR3: CASKRGYGTLKETQYF. The CDR3, as DNA: TGTGCCAGCAAACGAGGATACGGGACTCTTAAAGAGACCCAGTACTTC.

Concerning this clone: A read error may account for a junction end that differs from germline. This chain connects TRBV2 to TRBJ1-5; D is unresolved. The CDR3 totals 11 residues. Germline V gives CDR1 SNHLY, CDR2 FYNNEI. In DNA, the CDR3 is TGTGCCAGCAGTGAAGAACAGCTCCAGCATTTT. It specifies CASSEEQLQHF.